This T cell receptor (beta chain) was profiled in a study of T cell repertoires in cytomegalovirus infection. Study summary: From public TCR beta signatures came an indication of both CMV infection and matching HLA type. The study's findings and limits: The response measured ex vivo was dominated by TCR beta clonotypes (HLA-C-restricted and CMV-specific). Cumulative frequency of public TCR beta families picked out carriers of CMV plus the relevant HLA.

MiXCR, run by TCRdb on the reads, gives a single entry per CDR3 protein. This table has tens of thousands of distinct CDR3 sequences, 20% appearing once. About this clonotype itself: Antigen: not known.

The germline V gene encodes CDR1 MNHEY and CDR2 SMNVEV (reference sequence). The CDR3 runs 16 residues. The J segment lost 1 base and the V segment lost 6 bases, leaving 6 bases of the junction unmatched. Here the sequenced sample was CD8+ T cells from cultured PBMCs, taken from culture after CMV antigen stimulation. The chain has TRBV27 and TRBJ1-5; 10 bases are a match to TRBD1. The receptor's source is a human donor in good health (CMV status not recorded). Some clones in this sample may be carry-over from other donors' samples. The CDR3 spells CASSPRTGGSNQPQHF. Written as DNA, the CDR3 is TGTGCCAGCAGCCCCAGGACAGGGGGAAGCAATCAGCCCCAGCATTTT.